This T cell receptor (beta chain) is from a study of T cell repertoires in cytomegalovirus infection. Study at large: The authors relied on CMV epitopes, both recently identified HLA-C-restricted and well-studied HLA-B-restricted. Public TCR beta signatures provided an indication of both CMV infection and a matching HLA type.

Study results and limitations: CMV-specific TCR beta clonotypes restricted by HLA-C were the ones dominating the ex vivo response. People with CMV and the relevant HLA were identified by cumulative public TCR beta family frequency.

Germline V gene data show CDR1 as MNHEY and CDR2 as SMNVEV (reference sequence). The CDR3 is 16 residues long. Trimming stripped 6 bases from V and 4 bases from J, with 18 bases between. Worth noting for this clonotype: Its antigen is unknown.

TCRdb re-derived calls from the reads in MiXCR, one entry per CDR3 protein. The sample contains hundreds of thousands of distinct CDR3 sequences, 25% to 30% of which appear only once. The clonotype comes from a human donor in good health (CMV status not recorded). Some clones in this sample may be carry-over from other donors' samples. Material: cultured PBMCs, obtained from culture after CMV antigen stimulation. V and J are TRBV27 and TRBJ2-2; D assignment may be TRBD1 or TRBD2 (6 bases each). The DNA of the CDR3 is TGTGCCAGCAGCACGGGGGCTCCTCAAAGCACCGGGGAGCTGTTTTTT. Encoded protein: CASSTGAPQSTGELFF.